The present T cell receptor beta chain was sequenced within a study of cytomegalovirus exposure and HLA in healthy donors. The study's findings and limits: The study had only CMV serostatus as immune exposure information.

CDR1 and CDR2 from the germline V gene are MNHNS and SASEGT. This CDR3 is built from 13 residues. Trimming took 7 bases from V and 3 from J, leaving 10 bases between them. A remark on this clone: Its antigen is as yet unknown.

Researchers ran the PCR with 60 Vbeta and 13 Jbeta primers. Data came from immunoSEQ multiplex PCR; TCRdb stores just in-frame clones and leaves some out. The data hold under 200,000 clones, with around 84% observed a single time. The sequencing input was PBMCs. The sequence was collected from a man younger than 35 in good health and CMV-seronegative. The chain recombines TRBV6-1 with TRBJ1-5; D may be TRBD1 (5 bases). This CDR3 reads CASIDSFNQPQHF. The CDR3 nucleotides read TGTGCCAGCATAGACAGCTTCAATCAGCCCCAGCATTTT.